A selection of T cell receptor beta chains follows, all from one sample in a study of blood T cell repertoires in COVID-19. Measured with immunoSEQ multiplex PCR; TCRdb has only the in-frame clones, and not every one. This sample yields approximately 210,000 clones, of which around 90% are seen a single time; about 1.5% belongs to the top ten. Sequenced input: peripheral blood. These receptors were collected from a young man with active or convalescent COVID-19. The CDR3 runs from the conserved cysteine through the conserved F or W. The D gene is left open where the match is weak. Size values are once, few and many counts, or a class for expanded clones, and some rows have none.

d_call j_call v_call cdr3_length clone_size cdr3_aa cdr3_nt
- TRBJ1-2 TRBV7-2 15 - CASSLGVGGLEGYTF TGTGCCAGCAGCTTAGGTGTGGGCGGGCTGGAGGGCTACACCTTC
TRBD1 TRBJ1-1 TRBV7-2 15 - CASSLGGQENTEAFF TGTGCCAGCAGCTTAGGAGGACAGGAGAACACTGAAGCTTTCTTT
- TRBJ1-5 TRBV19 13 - CASRPGRDQPQHF TGTGCCAGTAGACCCGGCCGGGATCAGCCCCAGCATTTT
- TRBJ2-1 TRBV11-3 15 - CASSSAFSSYNEQFF TGTGCCAGCAGCTCCGCATTCAGCTCCTACAATGAGCAGTTCTTC
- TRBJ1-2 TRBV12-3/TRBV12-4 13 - CASSLGQFYGYTF TGTGCCAGCAGTTTAGGACAGTTTTATGGCTACACCTTC
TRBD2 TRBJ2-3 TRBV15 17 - CATSREITSGAPDTQYF TGTGCCACCAGCAGAGAAATAACTAGCGGGGCCCCAGATACGCAGTATTTT
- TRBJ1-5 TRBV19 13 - CASSPEGGGPQHF TGTGCCAGTAGCCCCGAGGGTGGCGGGCCCCAGCATTTT
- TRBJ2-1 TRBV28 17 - CASSPTEGGYSYNEQFF TGTGCCAGCAGTCCGACCGAGGGGGGGTACTCCTACAATGAGCAGTTCTTC
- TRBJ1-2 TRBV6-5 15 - CASSYRGAGTDGYTF TGTGCCAGCAGTTATCGCGGGGCAGGCACGGATGGCTACACCTTC
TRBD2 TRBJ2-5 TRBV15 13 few CATERGGQETQYF TGTGCCACGGAGCGGGGGGGACAAGAGACCCAGTACTTC